A single sample gave rise to the 23 T cell receptor beta chains below, sequenced in a study of T cell responses to AZD1222 COVID-19 vaccine. Generated by immunoSEQ multiplex PCR, the TCRdb table keeps only in-frame clones and is missing some. The data hold approximately 150,000 clones, with roughly nine tenths observed a single time. Sequenced here: peripheral blood, sampled 28 days after the second AZD1222 dose. These TCRs come from an adult who received the AZD1222 COVID-19 vaccine.

The chain employs TRBV5-1 and TRBJ2-5; possible D gene TRBD2, 6 bases. V was trimmed by 0 bases and J by 4 bases, leaving 10 bases between them. CDR1 and CDR2 (germline): SGHRS, YFSETQ. This CDR3 has 14 residues. CDR3 loop: CASSLAVGGETQYF. The CDR3 DNA sequence: TGCGCCAGCAGCTTGGCCGTGGGGGGAGAGACCCAGTACTTC.

The chain joins TRBV12-3 or TRBV12-4 to TRBJ2-1, with 9 bases matching TRBD2. Trimming at V came to 7 bases and at J to 8 bases, leaving 6 bases not matched to a gene. The length of the CDR3 is 13 residues. CDR3 sequence (DNA): TGTGCCAGCATAGCGGGAGCGGGCGATGAGCAGTTCTTC. This translates into CASIAGAGDEQFF.

This rearrangement joins TRBV2 to TRBJ2-5; D is unresolved. Germline CDR1 reads SNHLY; CDR2 reads FYNNEI. This CDR3 has 15 residues. The V end was cut by 7 bases, the J end by 1 base, with 16 bases between. CDR3 sequence reads: CASILGPAAQETQYF. In DNA form, the CDR3 reads TGTGCCAGCATTCTAGGACCTGCCGCCCAAGAGACCCAGTACTTC.

The chain carries TRBV6-5 and TRBJ1-2; 8 bases agree with TRBD1. There are 12 residues in the CDR3. CDR1 and CDR2 from the germline V gene are MNHEY and SVGAGI. V lost 5 bases and J lost 10; bases outside the gene matches: 6. CDR3 nucleotides: TGTGCCAGCAGTCAGGGGGCGGTCGCCTACACCTTC. Translated, it gives CASSQGAVAYTF.

The chain is built from TRBV6-5 and TRBJ1-4; 8 nucleotides align to TRBD1. Germline values: CDR1 MNHEY, CDR2 SVGAGI. With 4 bases clipped from V and 5 bases from J, the junction kept 9 bases outside the gene matches. There are 16 residues in the CDR3. The CDR3, as DNA: TGTGCCAGCAGTTCCCTCCCGACAGGGGCAAATGAAAAACTGTTTTTT. Its translation is CASSSLPTGANEKLFF.

V is TRBV27 and J is TRBJ1-1; unclear D gene. Trimming took 2 bases from V and 9 from J, leaving 13 bases between them. This CDR3 contains 13 residues. Germline lookup yields CDR1 MNHEY and CDR2 SMNVEV (reference sequence). The CDR3 coding sequence is TGTGCCAGCAGTTTAATCGGAAGCGGGAAAGCTTTCTTT. This gives the protein CASSLIGSGKAFF.

V gene TRBV12-3 or TRBV12-4 combines with J gene TRBJ2-3; 9 bases are shared with TRBD1. Trimming at V came to 8 bases and at J to 1 base, leaving 1 base not matched to a gene. The length of the CDR3 is 13 residues. CDR3 nucleotides: TGTGCCAGCCGGGACAGGGGCACAGATACGCAGTATTTT. Translation gives CASRDRGTDTQYF.

The genes are TRBV4-1 and TRBJ2-1; the D is unclear. V lost 1 base, J lost 5 bases, and 15 bases lay in between. CDR1 MGHRA and CDR2 YSYEKL come from the germline V gene. The CDR3 has 16 residues. The CDR3 DNA sequence: TGCGCCAGCAGCCAAGTCGACTTAGTATCCCACAATGAGCAGTTCTTC. Amino acid sequence: CASSQVDLVSHNEQFF.

This clone was seen only once. This chain connects TRBV12-5 to TRBJ1-4; 7 nucleotides agree with TRBD1. The CDR3 is 17 amino acids. J lost 3 bases, V lost 3 bases, and 10 bases had no gene match. In germline, CDR1 is LGHNT, CDR2 FRNRAP. CDR3 sequence reads: CASGFLFPDRPNEKLFF. CDR3 DNA: TGTGCTAGTGGTTTCTTGTTTCCGGACAGGCCTAATGAAAAACTGTTTTTT.

The CDR3 nucleotides are TGTGCCAGCAGTGTCCGTGGGGAAGGTGGCTACACCTTC. Translation gives CASSVRGEGGYTF. V usage is TRBV2 and J usage is TRBJ1-2; no clear D gene. The CDR3 has 13 residues. CDR1 is SNHLY and CDR2 is FYNNEI in the germline V gene. Deletions cut 4 bases from V and 7 bases from J, with 13 bases between.

About this clone itself: Other DNA sequences in this specimen translate into the identical CDR3. This chain joins TRBV6-5 and TRBJ2-3; D is undetermined. Trimming cost V 6 bases and J 6 bases, with 13 bases left between them. CDR3 size: 13 residues. Germline V gene data show CDR1 as MNHEY and CDR2 as SVGAGI. CDR3 DNA sequence: TGTGCCAGCAGCCAGGACCGAACCGATACGCAGTATTTT. Amino acid sequence: CASSQDRTDTQYF.

The rearrangement joins TRBV5-1 to TRBJ2-7; 9 bases align to TRBD2. V lost 1 base, J lost 2 bases, and 4 bases stayed unmatched. From germline, CDR1 is SGHRS and CDR2 YFSETQ. The CDR3 is 15 amino acids. CDR3: CASSLSSSGTYEQYF. For the CDR3, the DNA is TGCGCCAGCAGCTTGTCGTCTAGCGGGACCTACGAGCAGTACTTC.

This chain uses TRBV5-1 with TRBJ2-1; D remains unclear. This CDR3 spans 12 amino acids. V lost 5 bases and J 9 bases, leaving 12 bases between the germline ends. Germline V gives CDR1 SGHRS, CDR2 YFSETQ. CDR3 sequence: CASRSQVVEQFF. As DNA, the CDR3 is TGCGCCAGCAGATCCCAAGTCGTTGAGCAGTTCTTC.

This clone was seen a handful of times. This chain uses TRBV19 with TRBJ1-5; D remains ambiguous. V lost 0 bases and J 0 bases, leaving 15 bases between the germline ends. CDR3 length: 18 residues. Germline CDR1 and CDR2: LNHDA and SQIVND (reference sequence). DNA for the CDR3: TGTGCCAGTAGTATAGACCCCCCGAGTACAGATAGCAATCAGCCCCAGCATTTT. Translated, it gives CASSIDPPSTDSNQPQHF.

This chain joins TRBV27 and TRBJ1-1, with 9 bases lining up with TRBD1. CDR1 and CDR2 (germline): MNHEY, SMNVEV (reference sequence). There are 17 residues in the CDR3. V lost 4 bases, J lost 3 bases, and 12 bases stayed unmatched. The CDR3 nucleotides read TGTGCCAGCAGTTACCAACCAGGGACAGGGCGGGACACTGAAGCTTTCTTT. Translation: CASSYQPGTGRDTEAFF.

V usage is TRBV11-3 and J usage is TRBJ2-1; D remains ambiguous. Trimming left V 5 bases short and J 4 bases short, with 6 bases between. Germline CDR1 reads SGHNT; CDR2 reads YENEEA. The CDR3 has 12 residues. CDR3 loop: CASSAVYNEQFF. CDR3 sequence (DNA): TGTGCCAGCAGCGCAGTATACAATGAGCAGTTCTTC.

The gene calls are TRBV10-3 and TRBJ2-1, with D tentatively TRBD2 (5 bases). CDR1 is ENHRY and CDR2 is SYGVKD in the germline V gene. The CDR3 loop spans 13 amino acids. The V and J ends lost 4 bases and 8 bases respectively, with 12 bases between them. CDR3 loop: CAISVSSADEQFF. In DNA, the CDR3 is TGTGCCATCAGTGTGAGTAGCGCCGATGAGCAGTTCTTC.

The chain employs TRBV15 and TRBJ2-1, with a tentative D call TRBD1 (6 bases). The ends were cut back, 2 bases at V and 6 bases at J, with 11 bases in the middle. There are 14 residues in the CDR3. CDR1 is LNHNV, CDR2 YYDKDF, per germline (reference sequence). The CDR3 DNA reads TGTGCCACCAGCAGAACGGGACATCTCAATGAGCAGTTCTTC. Its protein is CATSRTGHLNEQFF.

This sequence joins TRBV15 and TRBJ2-7; the match to TRBD1 covers 7 bases. V lost 3 bases to trimming and J lost 0 bases; unmatched junction nucleotides: 5. Germline V CDR1 and CDR2: LNHNV, YYDKDF (reference sequence). The CDR3 covers 15 residues. The CDR3 DNA sequence: TGTGCCACCAGCAGGGCGACAGGGAGCTCCTACGAGCAGTACTTC. It specifies CATSRATGSSYEQYF.

J is TRBJ1-1 and V is TRBV7-3; TRBD1 matches at 7 bases. V trimming: 3 bases; J trimming: 4 bases; junction bases outside the gene matches: 2. In germline, CDR1 is SGHTA, CDR2 FQGTGA. CDR3 length equals 13 residues. This CDR3 reads CASSLTGLTEAFF. The CDR3 nucleotides read TGTGCCAGCAGCTTGACAGGGCTCACTGAAGCTTTCTTT.

V usage is TRBV6-5 and J usage is TRBJ2-1, with 7 bases aligning to TRBD2. J gave up 5 bases and V 6 bases, and 10 bases lay outside the gene matches. This CDR3 is 15 amino acids long. Per germline, CDR1 MNHEY and CDR2 SVGAGI. Written as DNA, the CDR3 is TGTGCCAGCAGCCGACTAGCTTTCCCAGACAATGAGCAGTTCTTC. Amino acid sequence: CASSRLAFPDNEQFF.

The chain has TRBV3-1 (or the pseudogene TRBV3-2) and TRBJ2-7, with 14 nucleotides matching TRBD2. The CDR3 spans 18 residues. The J segment lost 6 bases and the V segment lost 1 base, leaving 11 bases of the junction unmatched. CDR1 and CDR2 (germline): LGHDT, YNNKEL (reference sequence). In DNA form, the CDR3 reads TGTGCCAGCAGCCAAGGACTAGCGGGAGGGCGACCGTCCACCGAGCAGTACTTC. Translation gives CASSQGLAGGRPSTEQYF.

This sequence joins TRBV10-1 and TRBJ1-6, with a weak D call TRBD1 (6 bases). Germline V gene lookup returns CDR1 WNHNN and CDR2 SYGVQD (reference sequence). The CDR3 spans 14 residues. Trimming took off 4 bases at V and 4 bases at J, with 8 bases between the two ends. DNA of the CDR3: TGCGCCAGCAGTGCCGGGACATATAATTCACCCCTCCACTTT. This gives the protein CASSAGTYNSPLHF.